This T cell receptor (beta chain) was retrieved from a study of cytomegalovirus exposure and HLA in healthy donors. The protocol was immunoSEQ multiplex PCR, while the TCRdb copy is restricted to in-frame clones and leaves out a portion. Altogether tens of thousands of clones are present, around 97% being singletons, with the ten largest covering around 1.5%. The V segment lost 4 bases and the J segment 6 bases; nucleotides outside the gene matches: 4. Per the germline V gene, CDR1 is MDHEN and CDR2 is SYDVKM. The CDR3 has 15 amino acids. The sequence came from a woman aged 18-30 years in good health and CMV-seropositive. J is TRBJ2-1 and V is TRBV28; TRBD2 matches 12 bases. Material for sequencing was PBMCs. The CDR3 nucleotides read TGTGCCAGCAGTTCGAGACTAGCGGGAGTCAATGAGCAGTTCTTC. Its protein product is CASSSRLAGVNEQFF.